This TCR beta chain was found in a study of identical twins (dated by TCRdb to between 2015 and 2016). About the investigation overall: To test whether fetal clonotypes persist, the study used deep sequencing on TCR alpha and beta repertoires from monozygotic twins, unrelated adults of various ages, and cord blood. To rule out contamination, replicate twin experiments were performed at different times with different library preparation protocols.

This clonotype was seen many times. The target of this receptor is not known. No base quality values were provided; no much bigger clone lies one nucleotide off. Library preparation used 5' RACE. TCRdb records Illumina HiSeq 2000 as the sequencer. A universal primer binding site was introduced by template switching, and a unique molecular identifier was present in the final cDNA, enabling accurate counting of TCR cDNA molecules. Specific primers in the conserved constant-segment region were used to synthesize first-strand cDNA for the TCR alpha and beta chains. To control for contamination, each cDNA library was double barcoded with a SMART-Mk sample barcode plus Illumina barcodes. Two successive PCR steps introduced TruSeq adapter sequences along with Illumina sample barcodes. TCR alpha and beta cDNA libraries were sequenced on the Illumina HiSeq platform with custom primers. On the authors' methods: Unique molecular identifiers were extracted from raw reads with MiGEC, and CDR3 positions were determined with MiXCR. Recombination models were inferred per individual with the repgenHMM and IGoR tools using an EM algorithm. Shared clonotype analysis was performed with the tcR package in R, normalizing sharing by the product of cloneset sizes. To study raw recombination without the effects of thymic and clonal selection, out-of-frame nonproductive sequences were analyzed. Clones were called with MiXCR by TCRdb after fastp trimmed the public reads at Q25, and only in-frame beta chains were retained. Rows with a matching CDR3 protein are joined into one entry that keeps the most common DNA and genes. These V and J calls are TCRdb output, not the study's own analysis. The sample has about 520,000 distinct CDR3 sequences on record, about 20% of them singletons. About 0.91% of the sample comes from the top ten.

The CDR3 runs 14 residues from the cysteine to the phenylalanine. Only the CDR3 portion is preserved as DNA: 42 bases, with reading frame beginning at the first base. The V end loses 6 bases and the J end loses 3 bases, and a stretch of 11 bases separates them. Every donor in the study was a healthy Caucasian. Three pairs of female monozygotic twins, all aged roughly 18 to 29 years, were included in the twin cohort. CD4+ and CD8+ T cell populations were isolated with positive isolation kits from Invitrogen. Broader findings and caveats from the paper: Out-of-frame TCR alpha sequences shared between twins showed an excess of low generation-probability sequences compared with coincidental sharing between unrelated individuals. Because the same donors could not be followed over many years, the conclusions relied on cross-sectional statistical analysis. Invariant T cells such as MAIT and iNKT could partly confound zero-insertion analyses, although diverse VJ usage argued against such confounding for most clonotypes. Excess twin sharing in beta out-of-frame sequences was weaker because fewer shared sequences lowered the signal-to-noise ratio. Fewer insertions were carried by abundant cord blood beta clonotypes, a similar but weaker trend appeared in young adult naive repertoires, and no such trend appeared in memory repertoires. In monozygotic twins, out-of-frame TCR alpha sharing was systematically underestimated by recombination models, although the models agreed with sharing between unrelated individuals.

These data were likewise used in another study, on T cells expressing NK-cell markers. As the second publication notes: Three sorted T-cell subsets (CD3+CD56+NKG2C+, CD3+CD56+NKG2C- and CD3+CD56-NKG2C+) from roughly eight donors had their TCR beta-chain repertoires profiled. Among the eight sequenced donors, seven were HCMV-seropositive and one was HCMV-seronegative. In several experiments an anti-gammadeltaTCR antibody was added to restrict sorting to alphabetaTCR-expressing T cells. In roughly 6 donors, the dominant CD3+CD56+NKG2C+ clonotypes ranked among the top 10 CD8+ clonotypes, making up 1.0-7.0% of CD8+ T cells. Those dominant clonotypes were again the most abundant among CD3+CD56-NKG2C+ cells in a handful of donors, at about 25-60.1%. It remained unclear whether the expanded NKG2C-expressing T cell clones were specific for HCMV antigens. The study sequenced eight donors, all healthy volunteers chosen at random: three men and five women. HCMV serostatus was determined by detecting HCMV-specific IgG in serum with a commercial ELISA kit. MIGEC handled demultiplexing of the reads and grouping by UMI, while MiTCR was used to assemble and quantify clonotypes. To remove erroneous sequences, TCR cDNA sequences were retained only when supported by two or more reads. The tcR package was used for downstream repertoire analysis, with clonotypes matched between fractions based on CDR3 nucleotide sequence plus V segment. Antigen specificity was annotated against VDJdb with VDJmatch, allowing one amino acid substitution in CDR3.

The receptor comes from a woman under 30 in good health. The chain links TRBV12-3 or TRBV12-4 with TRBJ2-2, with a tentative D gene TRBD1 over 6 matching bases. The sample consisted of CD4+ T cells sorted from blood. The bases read TGTGCCAGCAGACAGGGCCTCGACACCGGGGAGCTGTTTTTT. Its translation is CASRQGLDTGELFF.